This T cell receptor beta chain was sequenced for a study of PD-1 blockade in mismatch repair-deficient tumors. CDR1 and CDR2 (germline): SGHNT, YYREEE (reference sequence). The V end was cut by 5 bases, the J end by 2 bases, with 16 bases between. The CDR3 is made up of 15 amino acids. TCRs were sequenced from a few patients responding to pembrolizumab. Clones were read by immunoSEQ multiplex PCR, and TCRdb kept only the in-frame ones, dropping some. The sample consists of some 120,000 clones, about 85% of them appearing once. The source was peripheral blood, collected 44 weeks after starting pembrolizumab. The receptor comes from an adult with mismatch repair-deficient cancer. The rearrangement uses TRBV5-4 and TRBJ2-5; TRBD2 might be the D (6 bases). The CDR3 bases are TGTGCCAGCAGAAGGAGGGAGAGAGGGCAAGAGACCCAGTACTTC. Residues: CASRRRERGQETQYF. Full variable domain (rest looked up from reference TRBV5-4 and TRBJ2-5): ETGVTQSPTHLIKTRGQQVTLRCSSQSGHNTVSWYQQALGQGPQFIFQYYREEENGRGNFPPRFSGLQFPNYSSELNVNALELDDSALYLCASRRRERGQETQYFGPGTRLLVL.